This T cell receptor (beta chain) is drawn from a study of blood T cell repertoires in COVID-19. Study information: Sites in the United States, Italy and Spain provided acute and convalescent COVID-19 samples.

Original handling: Reference gene primer amplification gave nucleated cell count estimates. TCRdb's table, derived via immunoSEQ multiplex PCR, lists solely in-frame clones and lacks some. D and trimming come from the DNA, and the V and J calls and clone size come from that table. The data contain roughly 300,000 clones, around 86% of them singletons. Cohorts were assigned according to the clinical history that participants reported. Symptom resolution, clearance, or two negative PCRs marked the recovered donors of Cohort 3. The ends lost 0 bases at V and 2 bases at J; junction bases unmatched: 7. CDR1 is SGHTA and CDR2 is FQGNSA in the germline V gene. This CDR3 spans 18 amino acids.

The chain employs TRBV7-2 and TRBJ1-6, with 7 bases matching TRBD1. The source material was PBMCs or T cells enriched from blood (not recorded which). This sequence was found in a man younger than 45 who had recovered from COVID-19. Written as DNA, the CDR3 is TGTGCCAGCAGCTTAGCATTACAGGGGCGCGCCTATAATTCACCCCTCCACTTT. Protein sequence: CASSLALQGRAYNSPLHF.